This passage covers 9 T cell receptor beta chains from one sample sequenced in a study of vaccination effects on CD4 cells after COVID-19. On roughly day 10 of culture, CD4+ T cells were separated out. Generated by immunoSEQ multiplex PCR, the TCRdb table keeps only in-frame clones and is missing some. The sample consists of more than 60,000 clones, 72% of them appearing once. What these receptors recognize is not known. Sequences were derived from CD4+ T cells from PBMCs cultured without peptide, sampled before COVID-19 vaccination. These receptors all come from a human donor who had a prior SARS-CoV-2 infection.

Points on this clone: An end of the junction differs from the germline gene, which may be a read error. J is TRBJ2-5 and V is TRBV7-7; 8 nucleotides agree with TRBD1. CDR3 length: 14 amino acids. Germline values: CDR1 SSHAT, CDR2 FNYEAQ (reference sequence). The CDR3 sequence: CASSVDRVVGTQYF. In nucleotides, the CDR3 is TGTGCTAGCAGTGTGGACAGGGTAGTCGGGACCCAGTACTTC. Drawing the rest from reference TRBV7-7 and TRBJ2-5, the complete variable domain is GAGVSQSPRYKVTKRGQDVTLRCDPISSHATLYWYQQALGQGPEFLTYFNYEAQPDKSGLPSDRFSAERPEGSISTLTIQRTEQRDSAMYRCASSVDRVVGTQYFGPGTRLLVL.

DNA of the CDR3: TGTGCCAGCAGCGTAGCATGGGGGCCTGGGAATGAGCAGTTCTTC. Protein: CASSVAWGPGNEQFF. V gene TRBV9 combines with J gene TRBJ2-1; TRBD1 is a possible D gene (6 bases). The V and J ends lost 0 bases and 7 bases respectively, with 14 bases between them. The CDR3 extends over 15 amino acids. Germline assignment: CDR1 SGDLS and CDR2 YYNGEE.

This chain joins TRBV20-1 and TRBJ1-2; 9 nucleotides agree with TRBD1. Germline CDR1 is DFQATT and CDR2 is SNEGSKA (reference sequence). V shed 6 bases, J shed 4 bases, and the junction held 6 bases outside the gene matches. The CDR3 consists of 13 residues. This CDR3 reads CSASTGGVYGYTF. CDR3 bases: TGCAGTGCGAGTACAGGGGGCGTCTATGGCTACACCTTC.

The chain carries TRBV18 and TRBJ2-5; 7 nucleotides align to TRBD1. The length of the CDR3 is 15 residues. The V and J ends lost 3 bases and 5 bases, in that order; junction bases with no gene match: 9. CDR1 is KGHSH and CDR2 is LQKENI in the germline V gene. This chain's CDR3 is CASSPRQGPEETQYF. The DNA for the CDR3 is TGTGCCAGCTCACCCAGACAGGGACCCGAGGAGACCCAGTACTTC.

The rearrangement links TRBV11-3 to TRBJ2-7; D is ambiguous. Looked up from germline, CDR1 is SGHNT and CDR2 is YENEEA. CDR3 length equals 14 residues. Trimming left V 3 bases short and J 7 bases short, with 16 bases between. The CDR3, as DNA: TGTGCCAGCAGCTTCTCGCGGCAGGAATCGGAGCAGTACTTC. It specifies CASSFSRQESEQYF.

This clone appeared a single time. The chain employs TRBV7-3 and TRBJ2-2; TRBD2 aligns across 9 bases. This CDR3 region has 13 residues. CDR1 is SGHTA and CDR2 is FQGTGA in the germline V gene. Trimming cost V 8 bases and J 6 bases; bases outside gene matches: 4. For the CDR3, the DNA is TGTGCCAGCGCTAGCGGGGTTTCCGGGGAGCTGTTTTTT. Protein sequence: CASASGVSGELFF.

Here the CDR3 DNA reads TGTGCCAGCAGCGTCGGCGAGATCCTCACCGGGGAGCTGTTTTTT. Translated: CASSVGEILTGELFF. The chain has TRBV9 and TRBJ2-2, with D unclear. Trimming shortened V by 2 bases and J by 4 bases, and 12 bases separated the two germline ends. Germline V gene data show CDR1 as SGDLS and CDR2 as YYNGEE. This CDR3 is built from 15 residues.

The gene calls are TRBV7-2 and TRBJ1-4; D not resolved. The CDR3 runs 18 residues. Trimming cost V 3 bases and J 5 bases, with 22 bases left between them. Germline lookup yields CDR1 SGHTA and CDR2 FQGNSA. CDR3 in DNA: TGTGCCAGCAGCTTTAGTAGACCCGGGCGACATCCCAATGAAAAACTGTTTTTT. It translates to CASSFSRPGRHPNEKLFF.

This chain links TRBV6-4 with TRBJ1-1; tentative D call: TRBD1 (5 bases). The CDR3 is 13 amino acids. The germline V gene encodes CDR1 MRHNA and CDR2 SNTAGT. V lost 5 bases and J 1 base, leaving 8 bases between the germline ends. CDR3 bases: TGTGCCAGCAGTTACGACAGGAACACTGAAGCTTTCTTT. It specifies CASSYDRNTEAFF.